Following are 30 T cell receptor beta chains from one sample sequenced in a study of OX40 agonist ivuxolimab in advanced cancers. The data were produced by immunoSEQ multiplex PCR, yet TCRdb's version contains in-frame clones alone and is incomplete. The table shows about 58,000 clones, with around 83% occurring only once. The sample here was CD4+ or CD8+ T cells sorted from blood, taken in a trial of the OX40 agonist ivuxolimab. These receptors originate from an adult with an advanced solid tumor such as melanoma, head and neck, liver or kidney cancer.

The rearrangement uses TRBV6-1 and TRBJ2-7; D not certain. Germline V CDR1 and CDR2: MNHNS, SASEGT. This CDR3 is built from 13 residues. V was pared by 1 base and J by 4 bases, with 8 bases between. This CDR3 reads CASSEVFEYEQYF. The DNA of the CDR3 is TGTGCCAGCAGTGAAGTGTTTGAGTACGAGCAGTACTTC.

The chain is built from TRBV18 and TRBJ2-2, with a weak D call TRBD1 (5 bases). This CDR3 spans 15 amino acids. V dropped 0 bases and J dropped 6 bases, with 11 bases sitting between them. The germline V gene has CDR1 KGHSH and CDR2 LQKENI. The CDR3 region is CASSPPGAGPGELFF. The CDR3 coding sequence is TGTGCCAGCTCACCACCAGGGGCAGGACCCGGGGAGCTGTTTTTT.

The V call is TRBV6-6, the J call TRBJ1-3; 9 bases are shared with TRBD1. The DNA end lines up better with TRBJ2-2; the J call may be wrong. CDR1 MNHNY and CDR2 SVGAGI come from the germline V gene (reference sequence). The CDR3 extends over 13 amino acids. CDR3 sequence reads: CASTGQGIGELFF. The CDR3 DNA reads TGTGCCAGCACTGGACAGGGGATCGGGGAGCTGTTTTTT.

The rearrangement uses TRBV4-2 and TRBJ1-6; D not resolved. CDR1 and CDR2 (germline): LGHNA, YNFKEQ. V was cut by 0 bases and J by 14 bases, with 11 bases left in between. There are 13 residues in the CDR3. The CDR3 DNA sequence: TGTGCCAGCAGCCAAGAGAGGACGGACTCCCTCCACTTT. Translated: CASSQERTDSLHF.

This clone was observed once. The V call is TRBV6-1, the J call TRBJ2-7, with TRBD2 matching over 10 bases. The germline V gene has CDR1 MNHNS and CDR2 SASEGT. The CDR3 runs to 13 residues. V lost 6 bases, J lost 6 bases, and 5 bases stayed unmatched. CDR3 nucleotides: TGTGCCAGCAGAACTAGCGGGGTCGGCGAGCAGTACTTC. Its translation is CASRTSGVGEQYF.

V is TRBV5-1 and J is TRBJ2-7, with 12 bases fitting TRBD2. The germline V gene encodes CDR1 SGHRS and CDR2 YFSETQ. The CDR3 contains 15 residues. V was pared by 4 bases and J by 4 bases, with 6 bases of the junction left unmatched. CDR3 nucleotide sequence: TGCGCCAGCAGCCCGAGACTAGCGGGGGTATACGAGCAGTACTTC. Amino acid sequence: CASSPRLAGVYEQYF.

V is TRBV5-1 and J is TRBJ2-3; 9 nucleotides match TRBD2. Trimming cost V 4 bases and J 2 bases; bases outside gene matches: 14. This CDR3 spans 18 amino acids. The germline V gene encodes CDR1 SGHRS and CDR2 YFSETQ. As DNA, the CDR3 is TGCGCCAGCAGCCCCTTCGGGTCCCAGCGGGGGGTCACAGATACGCAGTATTTT. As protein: CASSPFGSQRGVTDTQYF.

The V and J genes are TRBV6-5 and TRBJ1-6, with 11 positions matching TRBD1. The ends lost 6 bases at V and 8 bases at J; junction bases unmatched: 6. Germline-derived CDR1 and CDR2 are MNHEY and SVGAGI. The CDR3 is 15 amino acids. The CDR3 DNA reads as TGTGCCAGCAGCCGGGACAGGGGGATTTATTCACCCCTCCACTTT. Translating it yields CASSRDRGIYSPLHF.

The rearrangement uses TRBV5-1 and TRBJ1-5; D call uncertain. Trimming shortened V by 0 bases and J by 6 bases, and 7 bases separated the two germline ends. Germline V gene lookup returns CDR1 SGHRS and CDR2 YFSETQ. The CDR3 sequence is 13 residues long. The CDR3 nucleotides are TGCGCCAGCAGCTTGGCGGGTTTTCAGCCCCAGCATTTT. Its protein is CASSLAGFQPQHF.

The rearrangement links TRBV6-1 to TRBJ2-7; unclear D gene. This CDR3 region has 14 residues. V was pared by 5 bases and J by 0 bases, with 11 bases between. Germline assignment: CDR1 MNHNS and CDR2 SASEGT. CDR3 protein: CASSQSLGSYEQYF. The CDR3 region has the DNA TGTGCCAGCAGTCAAAGTTTAGGCTCCTACGAGCAGTACTTC.

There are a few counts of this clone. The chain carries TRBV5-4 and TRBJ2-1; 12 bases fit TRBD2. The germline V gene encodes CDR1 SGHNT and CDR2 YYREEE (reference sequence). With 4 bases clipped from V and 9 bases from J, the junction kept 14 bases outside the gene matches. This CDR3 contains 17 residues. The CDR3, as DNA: TGTGCCAGCAGCCCCGAGGGCCTAGCGGGGGGGCTAGCTGAGCAGTTCTTC. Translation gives CASSPEGLAGGLAEQFF. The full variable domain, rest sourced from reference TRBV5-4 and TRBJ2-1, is ETGVTQSPTHLIKTRGQQVTLRCSSQSGHNTVSWYQQALGQGPQFIFQYYREEENGRGNFPPRFSGLQFPNYSSELNVNALELDDSALYLCASSPEGLAGGLAEQFFGPGTRLTVL.

CDR3 in amino acids: CASSPKGGARQPQHF. CDR3 sequence (DNA): TGTGCCAGCTCACCCAAAGGGGGGGCTAGGCAGCCCCAGCATTTT. V usage is TRBV6-5 and J usage is TRBJ1-5; perhaps TRBD1 as D (6 bases). The ends were cut back, 8 bases at V and 7 bases at J, with 21 bases in the middle. There are 15 residues in the CDR3. Germline CDR1 reads MNHEY; CDR2 reads SVGAGI.

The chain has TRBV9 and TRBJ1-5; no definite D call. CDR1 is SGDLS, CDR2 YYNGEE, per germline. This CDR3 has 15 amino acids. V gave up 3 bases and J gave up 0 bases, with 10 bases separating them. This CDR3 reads CASSAGPNSNQPQHF. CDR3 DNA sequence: TGTGCCAGCAGCGCGGGCCCTAATAGCAATCAGCCCCAGCATTTT.

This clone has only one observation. The chain's CDR3 is CASSLATGGETQYF. The CDR3 DNA is TGTGCCAGCAGCTTAGCGACGGGCGGGGAGACCCAGTACTTC. The rearrangement links TRBV7-8 to TRBJ2-5, with D possibly matching TRBD2 (5 bases). The V and J ends lost 0 bases and 5 bases respectively, with 10 bases between them. There are 14 residues in the CDR3. The germline V gene has CDR1 SGHVS and CDR2 FQNEAQ.

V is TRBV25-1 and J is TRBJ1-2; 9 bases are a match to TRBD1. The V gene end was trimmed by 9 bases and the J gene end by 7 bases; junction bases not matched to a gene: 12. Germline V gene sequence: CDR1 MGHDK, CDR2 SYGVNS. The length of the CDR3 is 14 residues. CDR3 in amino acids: CASAGTGKFGGYTF. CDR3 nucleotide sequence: TGTGCCAGTGCCGGGACAGGGAAATTTGGTGGCTACACCTTC.

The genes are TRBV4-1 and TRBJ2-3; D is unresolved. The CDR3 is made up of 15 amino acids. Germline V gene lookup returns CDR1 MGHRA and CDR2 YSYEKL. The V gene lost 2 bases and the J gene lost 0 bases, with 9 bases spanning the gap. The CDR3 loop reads CASSQRHPSTDTQYF. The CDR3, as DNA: TGCGCCAGCAGCCAACGGCATCCTAGCACAGATACGCAGTATTTT.

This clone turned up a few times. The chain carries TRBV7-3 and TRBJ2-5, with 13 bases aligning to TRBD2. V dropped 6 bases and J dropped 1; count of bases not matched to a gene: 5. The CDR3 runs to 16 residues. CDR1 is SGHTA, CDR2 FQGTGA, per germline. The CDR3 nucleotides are TGTGCCAGCAGTCCCGGACTAGCGGGGGTCCAAGAGACCCAGTACTTC. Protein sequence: CASSPGLAGVQETQYF.

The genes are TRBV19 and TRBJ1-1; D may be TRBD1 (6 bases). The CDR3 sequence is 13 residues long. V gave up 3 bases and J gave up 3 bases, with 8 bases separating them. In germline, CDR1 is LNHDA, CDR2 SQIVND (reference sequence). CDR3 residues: CASSIRGDTEAFF. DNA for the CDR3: TGTGCCAGTAGTATTAGGGGGGACACTGAAGCTTTCTTT. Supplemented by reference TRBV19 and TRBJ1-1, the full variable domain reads DGGITQSPKYLFRKEGQNVTLSCEQNLNHDAMYWYRQDPGQGLRLIYYSQIVNDFQKGDIAEGYSVSREKKESFPLTVTSAQKNPTAFYLCASSIRGDTEAFFGQGTRLTVV.

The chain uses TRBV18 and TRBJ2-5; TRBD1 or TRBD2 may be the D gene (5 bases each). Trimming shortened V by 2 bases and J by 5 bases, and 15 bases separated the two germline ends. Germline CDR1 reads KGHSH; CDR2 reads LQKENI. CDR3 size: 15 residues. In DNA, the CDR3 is TGTGCCAGCTCACCAATGAGGGGCAGGGAGGAGACCCAGTACTTC. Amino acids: CASSPMRGREETQYF.

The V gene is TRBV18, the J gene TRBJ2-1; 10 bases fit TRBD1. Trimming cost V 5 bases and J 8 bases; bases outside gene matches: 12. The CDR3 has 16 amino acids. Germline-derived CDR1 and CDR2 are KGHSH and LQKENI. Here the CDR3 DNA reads TGTGCCAGCTCATCACAAAACCGGGACAGGGGACATGAGCAGTTCTTC. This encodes CASSSQNRDRGHEQFF. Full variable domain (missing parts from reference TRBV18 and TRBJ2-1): NAGVMQNPRHLVRRRGQEARLRCSPMKGHSHVYWYRQLPEEGLKFMVYLQKENIIDESGMPKERFSAEFPKEGPSILRIQQVVRGDSAAYFCASSSQNRDRGHEQFFGPGTRLTVL.

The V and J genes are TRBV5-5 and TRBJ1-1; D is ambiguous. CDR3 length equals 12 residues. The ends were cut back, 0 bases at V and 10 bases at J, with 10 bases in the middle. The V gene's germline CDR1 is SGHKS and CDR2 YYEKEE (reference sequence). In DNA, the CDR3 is TGTGCCAGCAGCTTGGGGCAACCCGCAGCTTTCTTT. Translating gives CASSLGQPAAFF.

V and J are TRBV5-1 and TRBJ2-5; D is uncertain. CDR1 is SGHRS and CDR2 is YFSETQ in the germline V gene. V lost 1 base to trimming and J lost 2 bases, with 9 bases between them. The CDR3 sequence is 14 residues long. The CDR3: CASSLFQAQETQYF. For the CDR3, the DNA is TGCGCCAGCAGCTTGTTTCAGGCGCAAGAGACCCAGTACTTC.

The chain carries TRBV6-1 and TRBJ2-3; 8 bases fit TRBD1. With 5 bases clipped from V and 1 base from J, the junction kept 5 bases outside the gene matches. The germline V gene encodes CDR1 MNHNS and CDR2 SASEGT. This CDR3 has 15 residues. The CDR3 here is CASSSAGGGTDTQYF. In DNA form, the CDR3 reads TGTGCCAGCAGTTCGGCAGGGGGCGGCACAGATACGCAGTATTTT.

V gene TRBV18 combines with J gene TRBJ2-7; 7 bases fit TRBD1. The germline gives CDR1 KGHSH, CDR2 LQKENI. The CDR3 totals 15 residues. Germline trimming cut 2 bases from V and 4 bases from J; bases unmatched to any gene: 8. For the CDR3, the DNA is TGTGCCAGCTCACCATCGCAGGGGGAGACTTACGAGCAGTACTTC. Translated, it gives CASSPSQGETYEQYF.

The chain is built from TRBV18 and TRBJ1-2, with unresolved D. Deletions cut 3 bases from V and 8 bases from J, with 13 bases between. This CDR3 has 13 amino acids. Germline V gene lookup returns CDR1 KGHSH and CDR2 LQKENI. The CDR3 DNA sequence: TGTGCCAGCTCACCGACGCGGTGGGAGGGCTACACCTTC. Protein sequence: CASSPTRWEGYTF.

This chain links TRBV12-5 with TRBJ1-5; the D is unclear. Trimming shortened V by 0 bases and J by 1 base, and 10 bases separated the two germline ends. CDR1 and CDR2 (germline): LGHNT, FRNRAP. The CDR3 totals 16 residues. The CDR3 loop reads CASGLVLSGSNQPQHF. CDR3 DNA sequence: TGTGCTAGTGGTTTGGTACTATCGGGGAGCAATCAGCCCCAGCATTTT.

The CDR3 spells CASSWSGGAYNEQFF. DNA for the CDR3: TGCGCCAGCAGCTGGAGCGGGGGGGCCTACAATGAGCAGTTCTTC. V is TRBV5-1 and J is TRBJ2-1; 10 nucleotides agree with TRBD2. Trimming at V came to 3 bases and at J to 2 bases, leaving 2 bases not matched to a gene. CDR1 and CDR2 from the germline V gene are SGHRS and YFSETQ. The CDR3 contains 15 residues.

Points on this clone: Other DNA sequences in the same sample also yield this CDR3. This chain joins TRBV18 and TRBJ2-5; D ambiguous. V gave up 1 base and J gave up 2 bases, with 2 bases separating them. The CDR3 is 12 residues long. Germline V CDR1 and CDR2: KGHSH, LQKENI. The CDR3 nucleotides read TGTGCCAGCTCACCACGTCAAGAGACCCAGTACTTC. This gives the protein CASSPRQETQYF.

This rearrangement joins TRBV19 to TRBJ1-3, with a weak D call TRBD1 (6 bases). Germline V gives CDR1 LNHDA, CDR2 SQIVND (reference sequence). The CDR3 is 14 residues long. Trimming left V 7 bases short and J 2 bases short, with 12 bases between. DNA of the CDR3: TGTGCCAGTAAGGAGGACAGAGCTGGAAACACCATATATTTT. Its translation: CASKEDRAGNTIYF. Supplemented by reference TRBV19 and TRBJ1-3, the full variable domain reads DGGITQSPKYLFRKEGQNVTLSCEQNLNHDAMYWYRQDPGQGLRLIYYSQIVNDFQKGDIAEGYSVSREKKESFPLTVTSAQKNPTAFYLCASKEDRAGNTIYFGEGSWLTVV.

CDR3 coding DNA: TGTGCCAGCAGCCCCGGGGGGGAAGGATATGGCTACACCTTC. It translates to CASSPGGEGYGYTF. The genes are TRBV7-2 and TRBJ1-2, with D perhaps matching TRBD1 (5 bases). The germline CDR1 and CDR2 sequences are SGHTA and FQGNSA. The V end lost 5 bases, the J end lost 5 bases, and 15 bases lay between the germline ends. The CDR3 loop spans 14 amino acids.